Here is one T cell receptor (beta chain) with its context. This CDR3 contains 15 residues. V lost 5 bases and J 0 bases, leaving 11 bases between the germline ends. The germline V gene has CDR1 SGHTA and CDR2 FQGTGA. The sample belongs to a study of long-term antiretroviral therapy in people with HIV. They ran version v3.0 of the immunoSEQ assay at survey level. Some clones are missing from TCRdb's copy, which holds only in-frame ones; the method was immunoSEQ multiplex PCR. The repertoire holds 25,000 to 35,000 clones, with approximately 85% as singletons. The sequencing here drew on unsorted PBMCs, taken 0.8 years before starting antiretroviral therapy. This clonotype originated in a man between 18 and 35 years old with HIV. V usage is TRBV7-3 and J usage is TRBJ1-5; D gene uncertain. CDR3 amino acids: CASSLRTDSNQPQHF. The CDR3 coding sequence is TGTGCCAGCAGCCTCAGGACTGATAGCAATCAGCCCCAGCATTTT.